These 26 T cell receptor beta chains were sequenced from one sample in a study of shared clonotypes between healthy human individuals. Profiling relied on immunoSEQ multiplex PCR, and the TCRdb table lists in-frame clones only, not all of them. Altogether 190,000 or so clones are present, just under 95% being singletons, with the ten largest covering around 0.067%. The sequencing sample was made of naive CD4+ T cells sorted from blood. Subset defined: CD45RA+ positively selected. Every receptor here comes from a woman aged 25 to 45 in good health.

This clone was seen once. The CDR3 DNA sequence: TGTGCCAGCAGTTCCGCGGGGGGCGGAATGAGAAATGAGCAGTTCTTC. Its protein product is CASSSAGGGMRNEQFF. J is TRBJ2-1 and V is TRBV28, with TRBD2 matching 8 bases. J gave up 7 bases and V 4 bases, and 12 bases lay outside the gene matches. Germline V gene lookup returns CDR1 MDHEN and CDR2 SYDVKM. This CDR3 region has 16 residues. The whole variable domain, remainder taken from reference TRBV28 and TRBJ2-1, is DVKVTQSSRYLVKRTGEKVFLECVQDMDHENMFWYRQDPGLGLRLIYFSYDVKMKEKGDIPEGYSVSREKKERFSLILESASTNQTSMYLCASSSAGGGMRNEQFFGPGTRLTVL.

Here the CDR3 DNA reads TGTGCCAGCAGCTTAGGACCACTAGCGGGAGGTGACTACGAGCAGTACTTC. Its translation is CASSLGPLAGGDYEQYF. The J gene is TRBJ2-7, the V gene TRBV7-2, with 12 bases fitting TRBD2. Germline V CDR1 and CDR2: SGHTA, FQGNSA. The ends lost 1 base at V and 3 bases at J; junction bases unmatched: 7. The CDR3 consists of 17 residues. Using reference TRBV7-2 and TRBJ2-7 for the parts outside the CDR3, the full variable domain is GAGVSQSPSNKVTEKGKDVELRCDPISGHTALYWYRQSLGQGLEFLIYFQGNSAPDKSGLPSDRFSAERTGGSVSTLTIQRTQQEDSAVYLCASSLGPLAGGDYEQYFGPGTRLTVT.

This clone was seen once. This chain uses TRBV5-4 with TRBJ1-1; TRBD1 matches at 8 bases. The germline gives CDR1 SGHNT, CDR2 YYREEE (reference sequence). The CDR3 covers 15 residues. The ends lost 2 bases at V and 4 bases at J; junction bases unmatched: 7. The DNA of the CDR3 is TGTGCCAGCAGCTTTCAGGGGGCGACGAGCACTGAAGCTTTCTTT. Translated: CASSFQGATSTEAFF. Filled out from reference TRBV5-4 and TRBJ1-1, the complete variable domain reads ETGVTQSPTHLIKTRGQQVTLRCSSQSGHNTVSWYQQALGQGPQFIFQYYREEENGRGNFPPRFSGLQFPNYSSELNVNALELDDSALYLCASSFQGATSTEAFFGQGTRLTVV.

The V call is TRBV7-3, the J call TRBJ2-7, with a weak D call TRBD1 (5 bases). Germline lookup yields CDR1 SGHTA and CDR2 FQGTGA. The CDR3 is 13 amino acids. V lost 1 base and J lost 3, with 7 bases in between. The CDR3 region has the DNA TGTGCCAGCAGCTTAAGCAGGGACTACGAGCAGTACTTC. Protein sequence: CASSLSRDYEQYF.

The chain employs TRBV21-1 and TRBJ1-5; TRBD1 is the table's D call and was not checked against the DNA. TRBV21-1 is a pseudogene. The CDR3 is made up of 16 amino acids. CDR3 in amino acids: CASSKDVRGENQPQHF. The CDR3 bases are TGTGCCAGCAGCAAAGACGTCAGGGGAGAAAATCAGCCCCAGCATTTT.

This sequence joins TRBV7-6 and TRBJ2-5; TRBD1 aligns across 9 bases. J gave up 5 bases and V 5 bases, and 9 bases lay outside the gene matches. This CDR3 spans 15 amino acids. Per the germline V gene, CDR1 is SGHVS and CDR2 is FNYEAQ. CDR3 in amino acids: CASSDRQGVGETQYF. CDR3 sequence (DNA): TGTGCCAGCAGCGACAGACAGGGGGTGGGGGAGACCCAGTACTTC.

The chain has TRBV5-4 and TRBJ2-7; D is uncertain. The CDR3 extends over 16 amino acids. Trimming took 2 bases from V and 0 from J, leaving 15 bases between them. The germline gives CDR1 SGHNT, CDR2 YYREEE (reference sequence). CDR3 sequence (DNA): TGTGCCAGCAGCTTAATCCCCCCAGGAATCTCCTACGAGCAGTACTTC. Protein sequence: CASSLIPPGISYEQYF.

This chain links TRBV11-2 with TRBJ2-5, with D possibly matching TRBD2 (5 bases). The length of the CDR3 is 13 residues. Germline V gene lookup returns CDR1 SGHAT and CDR2 FQNNGV. V shed 1 base and J shed 11 bases, with 14 bases lying between them. The CDR3 region has the DNA TGTGCCAGCAGCTTAGTGGCAACCTGGGAGCAGTACTTC. Protein: CASSLVATWEQYF.

This chain links TRBV18 with TRBJ2-5; D is uncertain. Trimming shortened V by 1 base and J by 2 bases, and 5 bases separated the two germline ends. The CDR3 extends over 13 amino acids. Germline CDR1 is KGHSH and CDR2 is LQKENI. This CDR3 is CASSPLSQETQYF. DNA for the CDR3: TGTGCCAGCTCACCACTATCGCAAGAGACCCAGTACTTC.

The chain carries TRBV10-3 and TRBJ2-2; D not resolved. The CDR3 spans 11 residues. CDR1 and CDR2 from the germline V gene are ENHRY and SYGVKD. V was clipped by 11 bases and J by 6 bases, with 10 bases between them. CDR3 amino acids: CALRNSGELFF. The CDR3 DNA sequence: TGTGCCCTCCGGAATTCCGGGGAGCTGTTTTTT.

V usage is TRBV18 and J usage is TRBJ1-1; TRBD1 might be the D (6 bases). Deletions cut 2 bases from V and 8 bases from J, with 9 bases between. This CDR3 contains 12 residues. Per the germline V gene, CDR1 is KGHSH and CDR2 is LQKENI. CDR3 residues: CASSPEGQEAFF. The CDR3 coding sequence is TGTGCCAGCTCACCAGAGGGACAAGAAGCTTTCTTT.

V usage is TRBV5-6 and J usage is TRBJ2-7, with 8 nucleotides matching TRBD1. The CDR3 contains 13 residues. With V trimmed by 2 bases and J by 6 bases, 4 bases remained unmatched. From germline, CDR1 is SGHDT and CDR2 YYEEEE. This chain's CDR3 is CASSFPGTGEQYF. CDR3 DNA: TGTGCCAGCAGCTTTCCCGGGACAGGCGAGCAGTACTTC.

This sequence joins TRBV7-6 and TRBJ2-7; 11 bases are a match to TRBD1. The CDR3 totals 17 residues. V lost 5 bases and J lost 6; bases outside the gene matches: 15. Germline V gene lookup returns CDR1 SGHVS and CDR2 FNYEAQ. The CDR3 here is CASSLVRRGQGAGEQYF. The CDR3, as DNA: TGTGCCAGCAGCCTCGTACGGAGAGGACAGGGGGCAGGCGAGCAGTACTTC.

The gene calls are TRBV7-8 and TRBJ1-5; D ambiguous. The V end was cut by 5 bases, the J end by 1 base, with 18 bases between. Germline V gene data show CDR1 as SGHVS and CDR2 as FQNEAQ. CDR3 size: 17 residues. The CDR3 DNA reads as TGTGCCAGCAGCCTTAGCTTAGGGAGGGTAAGCAATCAGCCCCAGCATTTT. It specifies CASSLSLGRVSNQPQHF. The full variable domain, its missing parts supplied by reference TRBV7-8 and TRBJ1-5, is GAGVSQSPRYKVAKRGQDVALRCDPISGHVSLFWYQQALGQGPEFLTYFQNEAQLDKSGLPSDRFFAERPEGSVSTLKIQRTQQEDSAVYLCASSLSLGRVSNQPQHFGDGTRLSIL.

This chain joins TRBV27 and TRBJ1-5; D is perhaps TRBD1 (6 bases). Germline V gene lookup returns CDR1 MNHEY and CDR2 SMNVEV (reference sequence). V was shortened by 5 bases and J by 0 bases, with 8 bases between the two germline ends. The CDR3 is 14 residues long. For the CDR3, the DNA is TGTGCCAGCAGTGGACAGCTTAGCAATCAGCCCCAGCATTTT. Protein: CASSGQLSNQPQHF.

This chain uses TRBV19 with TRBJ2-1, with 13 positions matching TRBD2. Germline V gene data show CDR1 as LNHDA and CDR2 as SQIVND (reference sequence). Trimming removed 6 bases from V and 7 bases from J; junction bases left unmatched: 6. The CDR3 contains 15 residues. The CDR3: CASSQLAGGPNEQFF. The CDR3 DNA reads as TGTGCCAGTAGCCAACTAGCGGGAGGGCCAAATGAGCAGTTCTTC.

This chain connects TRBV2 to TRBJ2-3; D is undetermined. Trimming pared 6 bases from V and 4 bases from J, leaving 8 bases between. Germline loops: CDR1 SNHLY, CDR2 FYNNEI. This CDR3 has 12 amino acids. In nucleotides, the CDR3 is TGTGCCAGCAGCGTACTTGCAGATACGCAGTATTTT. Translated: CASSVLADTQYF.

This clone was counted once. The chain couples TRBV5-1 to TRBJ1-3; 9 bases are a match to TRBD1. V was pared by 7 bases and J by 1 base, with 6 bases of the junction left unmatched. The CDR3 loop spans 15 amino acids. Looked up from germline, CDR1 is SGHRS and CDR2 is YFSETQ. The CDR3 region has the DNA TGCGCCAGCCAGCGACAGGGGGAATCTGGAAACACCATATATTTT. Its translation: CASQRQGESGNTIYF.

The chain links TRBV28 to TRBJ2-5; 8 nucleotides agree with TRBD2. The end of the DNA aligns better with TRBJ2-7, so the J call may be wrong. The CDR3 contains 18 residues. The germline V gene encodes CDR1 MDHEN and CDR2 SYDVKM. CDR3 coding DNA: TGTGCCAGCAGCCCTGGGCCCGACTGGACTAGCTTGGGAGGCGAGCAGTACTTC. It specifies CASSPGPDWTSLGGEQYF.

V is TRBV5-4 and J is TRBJ2-7, with 8 bases fitting TRBD1. V shed 3 bases, J shed 4 bases, and the junction held 6 bases outside the gene matches. The CDR3 is made up of 14 amino acids. Germline V CDR1 and CDR2: SGHNT, YYREEE (reference sequence). In DNA form, the CDR3 reads TGTGCCAGCAGCTACCGACAGGGGATGTACGAGCAGTACTTC. Its protein is CASSYRQGMYEQYF.

The chain combines TRBV6-1 with TRBJ2-7; D is possibly TRBD2 (6 bases). The CDR3 length is 12 residues. The germline V gene encodes CDR1 MNHNS and CDR2 SASEGT. V was clipped by 7 bases and J by 6 bases, with 13 bases between them. CDR3 DNA: TGTGCCAGCACGGAGGGGTGGGCCGAGCAGTACTTC. As protein: CASTEGWAEQYF.

This rearrangement joins TRBV27 to TRBJ2-5, with D tentatively TRBD1 (5 bases). The assigned J gene may be wrong: the sequence end matches TRBJ2-7 better. The CDR3 is made up of 14 amino acids. Germline-derived CDR1 and CDR2 are MNHEY and SMNVEV (reference sequence). CDR3 bases: TGTGCCAGCAGTTTTGCAGGGCTGGCCTACGAGCAGTACTTC. It specifies CASSFAGLAYEQYF.

This clone was seen only once. The CDR3 coding sequence is TGTGCCAGCACCGGGACTAGCGGTGGGAAAGAGACCCAGTACTTC. It translates to CASTGTSGGKETQYF. The gene calls are TRBV7-2 and TRBJ2-5; TRBD2 matches at 11 bases. The CDR3 sequence is 15 residues long. Germline CDR1 and CDR2: SGHTA and FQGNSA. V trimming: 7 bases; J trimming: 3 bases; junction bases outside the gene matches: 7.

The CDR3 DNA is TGTGCCAGCAGGGTTTTGCCCTACGAGCAGTACTTC. Amino acids: CASRVLPYEQYF. This chain joins TRBV2 and TRBJ2-7; no reliable D call. From germline, CDR1 is SNHLY and CDR2 FYNNEI. Trimming stripped 6 bases from V and 2 bases from J, with 8 bases between. CDR3 length: 12 amino acids.

The chain combines TRBV27 with TRBJ2-1; TRBD1 matches at 9 bases. Germline lookup yields CDR1 MNHEY and CDR2 SMNVEV (reference sequence). The length of the CDR3 is 14 residues. Unmatched junction bases numbered 12, after V lost 11 bases and J lost 7 bases. Written as DNA, the CDR3 is TGTGCCTCAGGGGGGACAGGGTATAGGAATGAGCAGTTCTTC. Protein sequence: CASGGTGYRNEQFF.

The V and J genes are TRBV6-5 and TRBJ2-1; D remains ambiguous. V lost 2 bases and J 4 bases, leaving 15 bases between the germline ends. CDR1 and CDR2 (germline): MNHEY, SVGAGI. The CDR3 sequence is 16 residues long. The CDR3 spells CASSYHGPAPYNEQFF. CDR3 coding DNA: TGTGCCAGCAGTTACCATGGCCCGGCTCCGTACAATGAGCAGTTCTTC.